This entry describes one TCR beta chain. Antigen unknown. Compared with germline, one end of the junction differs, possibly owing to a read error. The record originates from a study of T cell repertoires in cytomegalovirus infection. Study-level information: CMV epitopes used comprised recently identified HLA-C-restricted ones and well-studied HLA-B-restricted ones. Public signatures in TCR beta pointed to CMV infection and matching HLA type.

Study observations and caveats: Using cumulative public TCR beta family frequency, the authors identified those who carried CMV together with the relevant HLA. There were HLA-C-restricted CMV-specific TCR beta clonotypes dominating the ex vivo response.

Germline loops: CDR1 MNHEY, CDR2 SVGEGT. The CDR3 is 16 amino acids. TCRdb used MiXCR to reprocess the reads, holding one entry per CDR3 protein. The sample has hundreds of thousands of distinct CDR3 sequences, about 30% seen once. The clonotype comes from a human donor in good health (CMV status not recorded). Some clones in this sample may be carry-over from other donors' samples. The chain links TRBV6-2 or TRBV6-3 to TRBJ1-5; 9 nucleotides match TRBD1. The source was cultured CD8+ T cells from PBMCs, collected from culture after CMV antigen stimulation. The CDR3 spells CVSRQVTGGRDQPQHF. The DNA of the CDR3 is TGTGTCAGCAGACAAGTTACAGGGGGCAGGGATCAGCCCCAGCATTTT.